The clone carrying this TCR beta chain came up once. This entry belongs to a study of blood T cell repertoires in COVID-19. Here immunoSEQ multiplex PCR was the method, and the copy in TCRdb shows in-frame clones only, minus some. The sample has tens of thousands of clones, 74% seen once; the top ten hold approximately 28%. This clonotype was sampled from an elderly woman with acute or convalescent COVID-19. Sequencing was done on a sample of peripheral blood.

CDR3 nucleotides: TGTGCCATCAGTGAACGGGGGGATGCTGGAAACACCATATATTTT. Its protein product is CAISERGDAGNTIYF. The V gene is TRBV10-3, the J gene TRBJ1-3; D is possibly TRBD1 (5 bases). There are 15 residues in the CDR3. The germline gives CDR1 ENHRY, CDR2 SYGVKD. V was clipped by 3 bases and J by 2 bases, with 11 bases between them.